Here is one TCR beta chain with its context. Seattle's cohort entered during active infection and was followed longitudinally. This record belongs to a study of blood T cell repertoires in COVID-19. In the study overall: Acute and convalescent COVID-19 specimens originated in the United States, Italy and Spain. PBMCs, B-cell-depleted T cells, or T cells provided the cDNA or gDNA that made up the material.

Germline V gene data show CDR1 as SQVTM and CDR2 as ANQGSEA. The length of the CDR3 is 13 residues. V lost 1 base, J lost 0 bases, and 6 bases lay in between. In the study's own analysis: Amplified reference gene primers provided the basis for estimating nucleated cell counts. Sequencing used immunoSEQ multiplex PCR; TCRdb keeps in-frame clones, though not all of them. V, J and clone size are those of that table, while D and trimming were read from the DNA. The sample carries 500,000 to 600,000 clones, 85% to 90% recorded once. Sequencing input: peripheral blood. V and J are TRBV29-1 and TRBJ1-1; D not resolved. The TCR originated in a woman in her forties or fifties with COVID-19, enrolled during active disease. CDR3 region: CSVEGQVNTEAFF. As DNA, the CDR3 is TGCAGCGTTGAAGGCCAGGTGAACACTGAAGCTTTCTTT.